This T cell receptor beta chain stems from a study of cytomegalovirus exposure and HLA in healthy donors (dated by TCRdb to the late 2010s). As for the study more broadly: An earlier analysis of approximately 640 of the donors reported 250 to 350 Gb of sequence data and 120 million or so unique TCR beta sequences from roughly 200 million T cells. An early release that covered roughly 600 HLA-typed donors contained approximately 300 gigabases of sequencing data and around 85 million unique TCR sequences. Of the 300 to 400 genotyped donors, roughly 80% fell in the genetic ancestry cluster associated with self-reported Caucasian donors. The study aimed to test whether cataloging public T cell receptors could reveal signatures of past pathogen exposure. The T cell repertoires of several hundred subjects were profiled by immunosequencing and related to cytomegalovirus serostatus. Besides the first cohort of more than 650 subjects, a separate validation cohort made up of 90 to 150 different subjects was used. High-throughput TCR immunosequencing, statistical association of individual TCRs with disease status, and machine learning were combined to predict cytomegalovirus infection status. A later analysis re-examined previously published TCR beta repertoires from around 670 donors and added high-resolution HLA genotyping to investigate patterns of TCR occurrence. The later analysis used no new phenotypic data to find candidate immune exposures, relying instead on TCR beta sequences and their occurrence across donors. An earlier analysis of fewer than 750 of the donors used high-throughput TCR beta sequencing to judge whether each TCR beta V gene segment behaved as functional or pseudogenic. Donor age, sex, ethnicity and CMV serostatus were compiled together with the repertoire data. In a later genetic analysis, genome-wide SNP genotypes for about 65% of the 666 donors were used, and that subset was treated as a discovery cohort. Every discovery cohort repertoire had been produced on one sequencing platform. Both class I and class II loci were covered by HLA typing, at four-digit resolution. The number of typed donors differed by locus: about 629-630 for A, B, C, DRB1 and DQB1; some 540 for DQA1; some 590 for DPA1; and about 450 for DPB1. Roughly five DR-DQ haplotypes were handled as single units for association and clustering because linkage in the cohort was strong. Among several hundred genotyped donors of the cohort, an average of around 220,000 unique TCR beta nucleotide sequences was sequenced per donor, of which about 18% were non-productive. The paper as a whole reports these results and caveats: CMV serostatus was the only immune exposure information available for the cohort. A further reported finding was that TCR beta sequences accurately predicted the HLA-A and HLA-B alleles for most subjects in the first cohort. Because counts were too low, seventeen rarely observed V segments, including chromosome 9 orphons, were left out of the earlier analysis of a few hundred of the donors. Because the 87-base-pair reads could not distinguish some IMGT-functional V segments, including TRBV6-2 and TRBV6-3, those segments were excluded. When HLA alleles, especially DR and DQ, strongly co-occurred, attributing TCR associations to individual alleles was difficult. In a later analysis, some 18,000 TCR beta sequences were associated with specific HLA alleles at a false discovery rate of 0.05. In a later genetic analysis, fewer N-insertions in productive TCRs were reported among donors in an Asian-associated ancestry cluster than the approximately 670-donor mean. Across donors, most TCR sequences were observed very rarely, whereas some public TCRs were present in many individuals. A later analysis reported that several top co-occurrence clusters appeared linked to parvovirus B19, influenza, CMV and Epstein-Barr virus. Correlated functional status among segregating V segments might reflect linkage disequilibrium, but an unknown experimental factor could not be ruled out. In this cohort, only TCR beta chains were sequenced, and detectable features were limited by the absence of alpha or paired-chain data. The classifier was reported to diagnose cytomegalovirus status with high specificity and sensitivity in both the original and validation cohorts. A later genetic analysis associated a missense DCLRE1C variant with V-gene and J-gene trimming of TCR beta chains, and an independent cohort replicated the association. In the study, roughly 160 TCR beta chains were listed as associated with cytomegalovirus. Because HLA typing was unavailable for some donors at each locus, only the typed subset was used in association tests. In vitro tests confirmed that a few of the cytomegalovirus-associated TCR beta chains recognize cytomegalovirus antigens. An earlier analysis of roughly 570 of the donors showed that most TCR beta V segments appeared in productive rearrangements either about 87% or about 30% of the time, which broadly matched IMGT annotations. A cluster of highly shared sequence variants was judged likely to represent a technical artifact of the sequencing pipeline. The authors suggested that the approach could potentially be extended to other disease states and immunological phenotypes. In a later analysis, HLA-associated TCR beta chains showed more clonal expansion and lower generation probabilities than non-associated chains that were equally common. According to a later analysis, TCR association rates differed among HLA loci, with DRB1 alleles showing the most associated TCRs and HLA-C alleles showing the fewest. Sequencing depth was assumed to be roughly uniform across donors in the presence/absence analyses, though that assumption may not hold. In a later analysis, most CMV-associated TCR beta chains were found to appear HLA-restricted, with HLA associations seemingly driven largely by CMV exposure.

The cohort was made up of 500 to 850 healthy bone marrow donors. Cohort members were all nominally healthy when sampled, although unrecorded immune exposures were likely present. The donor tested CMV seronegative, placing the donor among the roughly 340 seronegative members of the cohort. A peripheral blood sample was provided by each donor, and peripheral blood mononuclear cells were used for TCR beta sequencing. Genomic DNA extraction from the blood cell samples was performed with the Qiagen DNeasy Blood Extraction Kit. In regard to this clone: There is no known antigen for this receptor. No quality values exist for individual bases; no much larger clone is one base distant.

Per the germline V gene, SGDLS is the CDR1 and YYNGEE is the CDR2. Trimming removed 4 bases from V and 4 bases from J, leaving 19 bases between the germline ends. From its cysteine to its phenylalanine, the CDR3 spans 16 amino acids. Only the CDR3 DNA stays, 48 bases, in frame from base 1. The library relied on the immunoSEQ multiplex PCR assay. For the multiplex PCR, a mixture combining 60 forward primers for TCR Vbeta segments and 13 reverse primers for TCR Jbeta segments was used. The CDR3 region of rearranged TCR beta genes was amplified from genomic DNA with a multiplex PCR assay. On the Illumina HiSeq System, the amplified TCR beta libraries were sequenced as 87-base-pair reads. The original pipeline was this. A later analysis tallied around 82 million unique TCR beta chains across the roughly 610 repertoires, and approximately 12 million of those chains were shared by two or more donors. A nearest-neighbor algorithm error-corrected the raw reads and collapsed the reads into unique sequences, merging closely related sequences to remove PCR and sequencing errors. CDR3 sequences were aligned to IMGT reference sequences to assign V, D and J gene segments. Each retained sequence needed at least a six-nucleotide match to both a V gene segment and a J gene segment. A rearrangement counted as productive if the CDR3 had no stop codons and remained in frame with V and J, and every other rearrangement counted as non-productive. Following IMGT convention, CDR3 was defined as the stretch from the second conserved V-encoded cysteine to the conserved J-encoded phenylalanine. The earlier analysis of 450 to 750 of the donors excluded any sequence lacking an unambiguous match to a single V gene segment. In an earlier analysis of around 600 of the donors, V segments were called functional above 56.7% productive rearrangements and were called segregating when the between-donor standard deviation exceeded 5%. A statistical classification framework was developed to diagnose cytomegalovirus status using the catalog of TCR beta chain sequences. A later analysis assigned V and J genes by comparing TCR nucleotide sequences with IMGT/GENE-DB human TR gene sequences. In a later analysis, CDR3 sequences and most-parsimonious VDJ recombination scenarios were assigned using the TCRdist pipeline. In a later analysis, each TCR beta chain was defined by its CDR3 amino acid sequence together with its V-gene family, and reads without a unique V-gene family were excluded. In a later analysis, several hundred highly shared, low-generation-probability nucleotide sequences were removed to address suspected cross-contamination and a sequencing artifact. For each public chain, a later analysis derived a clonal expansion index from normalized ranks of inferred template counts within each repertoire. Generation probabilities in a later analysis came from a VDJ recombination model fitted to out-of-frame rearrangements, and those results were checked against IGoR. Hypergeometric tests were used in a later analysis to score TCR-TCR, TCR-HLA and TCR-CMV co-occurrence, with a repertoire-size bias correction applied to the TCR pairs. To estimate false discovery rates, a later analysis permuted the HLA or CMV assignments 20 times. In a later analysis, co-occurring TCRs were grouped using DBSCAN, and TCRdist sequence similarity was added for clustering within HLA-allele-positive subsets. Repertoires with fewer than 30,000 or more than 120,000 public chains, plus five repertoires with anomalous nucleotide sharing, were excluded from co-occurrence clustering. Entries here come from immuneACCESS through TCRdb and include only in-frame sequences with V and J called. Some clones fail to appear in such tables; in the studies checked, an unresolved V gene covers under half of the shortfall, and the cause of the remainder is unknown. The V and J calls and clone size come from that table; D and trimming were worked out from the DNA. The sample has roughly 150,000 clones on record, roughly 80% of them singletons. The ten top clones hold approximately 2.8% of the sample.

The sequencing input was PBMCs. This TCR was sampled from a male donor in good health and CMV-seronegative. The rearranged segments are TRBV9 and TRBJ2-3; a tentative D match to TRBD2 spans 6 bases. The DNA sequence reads TGTGCCAGCAGCCCTTTGGGGGGTAGGATGGCAGATACGCAGTATTTT. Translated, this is CASSPLGGRMADTQYF.